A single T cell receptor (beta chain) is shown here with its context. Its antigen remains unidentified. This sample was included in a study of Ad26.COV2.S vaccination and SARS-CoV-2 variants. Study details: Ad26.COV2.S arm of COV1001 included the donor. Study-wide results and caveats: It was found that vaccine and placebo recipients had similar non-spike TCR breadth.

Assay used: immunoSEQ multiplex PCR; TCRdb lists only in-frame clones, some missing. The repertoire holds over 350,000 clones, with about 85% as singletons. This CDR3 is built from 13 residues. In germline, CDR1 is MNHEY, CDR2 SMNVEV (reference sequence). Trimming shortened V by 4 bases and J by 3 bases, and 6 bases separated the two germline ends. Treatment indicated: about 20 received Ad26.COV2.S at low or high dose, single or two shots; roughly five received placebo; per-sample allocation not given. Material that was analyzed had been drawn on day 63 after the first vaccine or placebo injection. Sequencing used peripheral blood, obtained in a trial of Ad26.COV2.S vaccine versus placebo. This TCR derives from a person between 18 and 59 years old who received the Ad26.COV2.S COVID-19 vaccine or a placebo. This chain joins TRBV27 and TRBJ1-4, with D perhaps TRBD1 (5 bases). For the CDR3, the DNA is TGTGCCAGCAGTTGGGGGGCTAATGAAAAACTGTTTTTT. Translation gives CASSWGANEKLFF.